This TCR beta chain was retrieved from a study of shared clonotypes between healthy human individuals. The study, taken as a whole, reports: A handful of donors shared about 4.8% of their naive CD4 clonotypes.

Concerning this clone: Its antigen is not identified.

Trimming took 3 bases from V and 6 from J; bases not matched to a gene: 2. Germline V gene lookup returns CDR1 SGHNT and CDR2 YENEEA. The CDR3 totals 13 residues. Only in-frame clones appear in the TCRdb table, and some are missing; sequencing was by immunoSEQ multiplex PCR. The data contain about 110,000 clones, roughly two thirds of them seen just once; the ten biggest clones take up approximately 25%. Input material: memory CD8+ T cells sorted from blood. The subset here: CD45RO+ cells pooled with CCR7-negative TemRA cells. This sequence originates from a woman aged 25 to 39 in good health. The rearrangement links TRBV11-3 to TRBJ2-7; 10 nucleotides match TRBD2. The CDR3 nucleotides are TGTGCCAGCAGCTTGGGGACTAGCGCCGAGCAGTACTTC. This gives the protein CASSLGTSAEQYF.